This TCR beta chain originates from a study of blood T cells in healthy people across ages. Study-level information: Using template switching, researchers captured about one barcoded beta molecule for each two T cells.

Findings and limits, study-wide: In older individuals, TCR beta diversity per million T cells was lower, falling roughly linearly with age.

This clonotype turned up a few times. Its antigen is not identified. V dropped 8 bases and J dropped 2 bases, with 13 bases sitting between them. Germline CDR1 SEHNR, CDR2 FQNEAQ (reference sequence). The CDR3 is made up of 15 amino acids. It was with a sample-barcoded 5' primer and a J-beta primer mix that a second PCR of about 7 to 12 cycles was run. From the 5' RACE reads, TCRdb called clonotypes with MiXCR, one entry per CDR3 protein. Here the sample spans hundreds of thousands of distinct CDR3 sequences, 20% to 25% being singletons. The same sample was also used in a study of T cells of mothers and their children. This second study says: Unrelated pairs and related pairs have their TCR recombination output shaped similarly by thymic selection.

The source is a boy aged 5-17 years in good health. The sample comprised blood. The chain uses TRBV7-9 and TRBJ2-6; D is unresolved. CDR3 coding DNA: TGTGCCAGCCAGCCCCTGGGCCCTGGGGCCAACGTCCTGACTTTC. Protein product: CASQPLGPGANVLTF.